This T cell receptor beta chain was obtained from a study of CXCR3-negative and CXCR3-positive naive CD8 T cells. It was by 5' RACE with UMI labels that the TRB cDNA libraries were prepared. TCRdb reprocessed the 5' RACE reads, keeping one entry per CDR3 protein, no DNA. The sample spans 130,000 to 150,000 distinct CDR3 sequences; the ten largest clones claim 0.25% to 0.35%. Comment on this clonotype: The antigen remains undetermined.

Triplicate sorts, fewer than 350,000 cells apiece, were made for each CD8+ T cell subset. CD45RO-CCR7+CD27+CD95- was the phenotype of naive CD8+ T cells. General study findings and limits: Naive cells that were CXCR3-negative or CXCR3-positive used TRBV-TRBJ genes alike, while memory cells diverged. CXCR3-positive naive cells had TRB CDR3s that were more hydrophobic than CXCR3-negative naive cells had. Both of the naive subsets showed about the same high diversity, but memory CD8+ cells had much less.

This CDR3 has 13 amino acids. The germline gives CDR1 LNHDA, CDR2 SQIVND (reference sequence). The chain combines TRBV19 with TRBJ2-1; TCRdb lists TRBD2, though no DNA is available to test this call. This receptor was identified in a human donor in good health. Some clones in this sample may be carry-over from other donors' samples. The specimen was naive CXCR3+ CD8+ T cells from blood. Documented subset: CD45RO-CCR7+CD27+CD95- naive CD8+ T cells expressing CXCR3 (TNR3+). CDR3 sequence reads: CASGGFLNNEQFF.